What follows describes a single T cell receptor beta chain. Trimming took 5 bases from V and 3 from J; bases not matched to a gene: 13. Germline V lookup: CDR1 SGHTA, CDR2 FQGNSA. The length of the CDR3 is 17 residues. This sample is drawn from a study of blood T cell repertoires in COVID-19. Study-level background: Cohort 3 recovered donors had two negative PCRs, clearance, or symptom resolution. COVID-19 samples collected from the United States, Italy and Spain covered acute and convalescent phases.

Original processing notes: It was from reference gene primer amplification that nucleated cell counts were estimated. Only in-frame clones appear in the TCRdb table, and some are missing; sequencing was by immunoSEQ multiplex PCR. The D gene and trimming were derived from the DNA, and the V and J assignments and clone size from that table. The table has around 200,000 clones, roughly nine tenths seen once. All enrollees were about 18 to 89 years old and from approximately 24 US areas. The gene calls are TRBV7-2 and TRBJ2-4; 7 bases align to TRBD2. Sequencing was carried out using PBMCs or T cells enriched from blood (not recorded which). The receptor was isolated from a woman aged 50 to 60 in a cohort exposed to, infected with or recovered from COVID-19 (not recorded which). The CDR3: CASSPAAAGRGKNIQYF. Here the CDR3 DNA reads TGTGCCAGCAGCCCCGCTGCAGCGGGGAGGGGCAAAAACATTCAGTACTTC.